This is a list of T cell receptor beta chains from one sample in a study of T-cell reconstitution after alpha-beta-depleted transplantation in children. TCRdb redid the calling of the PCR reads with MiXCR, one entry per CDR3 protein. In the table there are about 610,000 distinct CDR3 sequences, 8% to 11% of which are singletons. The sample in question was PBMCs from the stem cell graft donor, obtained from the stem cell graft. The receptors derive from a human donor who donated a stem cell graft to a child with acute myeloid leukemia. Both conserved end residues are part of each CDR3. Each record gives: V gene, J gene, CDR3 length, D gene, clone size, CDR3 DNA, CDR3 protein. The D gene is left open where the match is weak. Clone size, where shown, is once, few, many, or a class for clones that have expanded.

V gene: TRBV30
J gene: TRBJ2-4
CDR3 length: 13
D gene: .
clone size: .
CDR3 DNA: TGTGCCTGGACGGGGGCAGGCGGAAACATTCAGTACTTC
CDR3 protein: CAWTGAGGNIQYF

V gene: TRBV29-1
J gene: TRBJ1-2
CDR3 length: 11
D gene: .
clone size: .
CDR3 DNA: TGCAGCGGCAAAGGTCTATATGGCTACACCTTC
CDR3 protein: CSGKGLYGYTF

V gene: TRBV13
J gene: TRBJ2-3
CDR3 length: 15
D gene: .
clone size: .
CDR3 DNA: TGTGCCAGCAGCTTCTACCGATCATATTCTTGGGAGCAGTATTTT
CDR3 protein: CASSFYRSYSWEQYF

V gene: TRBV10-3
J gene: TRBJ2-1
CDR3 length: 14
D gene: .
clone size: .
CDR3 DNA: TGTGCCATCAGTCAGGGACTGGAGACCAATGAGCAGTTCTTC
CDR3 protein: CAISQGLETNEQFF

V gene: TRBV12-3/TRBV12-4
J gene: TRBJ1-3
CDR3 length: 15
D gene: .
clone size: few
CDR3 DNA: TGTGCCAGCAGTTTATATGCAAGCTCTGGAAACACCATATATTTT
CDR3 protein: CASSLYASSGNTIYF

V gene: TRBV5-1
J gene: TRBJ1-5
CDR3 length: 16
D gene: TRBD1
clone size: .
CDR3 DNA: TGCGCCAGCAGCTTGGATTGGACAGGGGGCAGTCAGCCCCAGCATTTT
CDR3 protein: CASSLDWTGGSQPQHF

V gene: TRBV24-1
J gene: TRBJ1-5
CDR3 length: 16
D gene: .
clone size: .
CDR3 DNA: TGTGCCACCAGTGATCCCAGGACAGAGCCCAATCAGCCCCAGCATTTT
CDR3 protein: CATSDPRTEPNQPQHF

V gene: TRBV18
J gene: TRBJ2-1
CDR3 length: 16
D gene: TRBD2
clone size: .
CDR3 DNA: TGTGCCAGCTCACTTCTAGGACTAGCGGGTGAGGTTGAGCAGTTCTTC
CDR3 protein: CASSLLGLAGEVEQFF

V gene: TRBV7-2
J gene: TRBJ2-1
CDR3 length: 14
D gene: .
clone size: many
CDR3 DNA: TGTGCCAGCAGCTTAGTAGGACTCTTCAATGAGCAGTTCTTC
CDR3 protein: CASSLVGLFNEQFF

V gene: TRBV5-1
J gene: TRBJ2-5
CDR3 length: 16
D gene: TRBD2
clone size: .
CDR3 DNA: TGCGCCAGCAGCTTGGTCCCGGGAGGGCCAATAAAGACCCAGTACTTC
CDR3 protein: CASSLVPGGPIKTQYF

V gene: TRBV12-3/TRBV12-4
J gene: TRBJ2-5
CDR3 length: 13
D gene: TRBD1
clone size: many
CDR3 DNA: TGTGCCAGCAATGGACAGGGGGCAAAGACCCAGTACTTC
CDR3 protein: CASNGQGAKTQYF

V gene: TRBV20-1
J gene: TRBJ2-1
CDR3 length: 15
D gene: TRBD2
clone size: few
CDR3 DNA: TGCAGTGCTGCACTTCGGGCTAGCGGATTGAATGAGCAGTTCTTC
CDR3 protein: CSAALRASGLNEQFF

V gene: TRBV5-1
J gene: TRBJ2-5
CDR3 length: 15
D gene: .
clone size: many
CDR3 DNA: TGCGCCAGCAGCTCAGCAGGACAGACCCAAGAGACCCAGTACTTC
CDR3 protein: CASSSAGQTQETQYF

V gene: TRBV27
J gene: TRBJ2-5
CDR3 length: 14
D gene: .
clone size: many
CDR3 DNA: TGTGCCAGCAGTTATCGGCGGGCGGAAGAGACCCAGTACTTC
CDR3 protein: CASSYRRAEETQYF

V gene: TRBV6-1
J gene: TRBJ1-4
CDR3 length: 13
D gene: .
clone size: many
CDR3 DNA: TGTGCCAGCAGCACCGAAGCGGGAGAAAAACTGTTTTTT
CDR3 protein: CASSTEAGEKLFF

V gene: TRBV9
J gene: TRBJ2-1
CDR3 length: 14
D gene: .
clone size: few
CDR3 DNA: TGTGCCAGCAGCACGTCGACAGGAGACAATGAGCAGTTCTTC
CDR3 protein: CASSTSTGDNEQFF

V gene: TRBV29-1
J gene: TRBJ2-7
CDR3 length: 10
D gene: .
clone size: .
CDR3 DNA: TGCAGCGTTAGGGACTACGAGCAGTACTTC
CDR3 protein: CSVRDYEQYF

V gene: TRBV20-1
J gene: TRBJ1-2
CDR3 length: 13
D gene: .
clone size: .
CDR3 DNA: TGCAGTGCTAGCAGGGGCGTAGGGTATGGCTACACCTTC
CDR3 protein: CSASRGVGYGYTF

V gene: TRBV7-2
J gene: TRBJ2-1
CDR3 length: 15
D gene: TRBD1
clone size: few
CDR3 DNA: TGTGCCAGCAGCCGAGACAGGGGGCAGGACAATGAGCAGTTCTTC
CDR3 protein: CASSRDRGQDNEQFF

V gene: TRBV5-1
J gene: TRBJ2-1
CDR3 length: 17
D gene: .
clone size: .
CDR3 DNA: TGCGCCAGCAGCTTGGCCGGTCTAGGAACGGTATACAATGAGCAGTTCTTC
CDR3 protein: CASSLAGLGTVYNEQFF

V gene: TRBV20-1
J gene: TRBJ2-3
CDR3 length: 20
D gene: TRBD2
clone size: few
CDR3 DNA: TGCAGTGCTGAGGACTCGCTAGAGTTTTGGGCTAGCGGAAACACAGATACGCAGTATTTT
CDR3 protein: CSAEDSLEFWASGNTDTQYF

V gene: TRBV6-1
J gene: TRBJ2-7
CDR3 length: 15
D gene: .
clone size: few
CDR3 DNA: TGTGCCAGCAGGGGTGGGGGCGGGCACCCCTACGAGCAGTACTTC
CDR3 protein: CASRGGGGHPYEQYF

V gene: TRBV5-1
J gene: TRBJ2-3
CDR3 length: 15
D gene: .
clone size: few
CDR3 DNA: TGCGCCAGCAGCTTCCCGGGACTCAACACAGATACGCAGTATTTT
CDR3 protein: CASSFPGLNTDTQYF

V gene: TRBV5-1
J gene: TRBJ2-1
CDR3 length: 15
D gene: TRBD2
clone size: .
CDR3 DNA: TGCGCCAGCAGCTTGGGTCTAGCGGGAGAAGGTGAGCAGTTCTTC
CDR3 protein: CASSLGLAGEGEQFF

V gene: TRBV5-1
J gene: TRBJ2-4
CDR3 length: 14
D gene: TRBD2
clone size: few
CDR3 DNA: TGCGCCAGCAGCACTAGCGGTCCCCAAAACATTCAGTACTTC
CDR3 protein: CASSTSGPQNIQYF

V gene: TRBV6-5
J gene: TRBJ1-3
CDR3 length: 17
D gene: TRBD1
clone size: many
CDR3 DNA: TGTGCCAGCAGGGCGCCCGGGACAGGGTCTTCTGGAAACACCATATATTTT
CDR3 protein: CASRAPGTGSSGNTIYF

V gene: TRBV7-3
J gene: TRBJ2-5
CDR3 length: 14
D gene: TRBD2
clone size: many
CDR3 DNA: TGTGCCAGCAGCCGGGGGGGACCCCAAGAGACCCAGTACTTC
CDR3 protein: CASSRGGPQETQYF

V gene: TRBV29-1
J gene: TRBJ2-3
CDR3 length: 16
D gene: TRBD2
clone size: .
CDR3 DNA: TGCAGCGTCGTGGGACTAGCCTCTATTGGTACAGATACGCAGTATTTT
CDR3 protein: CSVVGLASIGTDTQYF

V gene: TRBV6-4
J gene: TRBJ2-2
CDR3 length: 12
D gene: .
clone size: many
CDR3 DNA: TGTGCCAGCAGTGAGGCCACCGGGGAGCTGTTTTTT
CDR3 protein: CASSEATGELFF

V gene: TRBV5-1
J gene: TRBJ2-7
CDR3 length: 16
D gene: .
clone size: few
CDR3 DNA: TGCGCCAGCAGCTCCCGAGGGGGACTAAGGGCCTACGAGCAGTACTTC
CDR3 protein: CASSSRGGLRAYEQYF

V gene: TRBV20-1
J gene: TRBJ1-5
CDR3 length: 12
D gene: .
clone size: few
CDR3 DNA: TGCAGTGTTAAGGTACCCGTTTCAGCCCAGCATTTT
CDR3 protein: CSVKVPVSAQHF

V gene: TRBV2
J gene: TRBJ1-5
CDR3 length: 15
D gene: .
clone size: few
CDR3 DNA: TGTGCCAGCAGTGAGGTACAGACTAGCAATCAGCCCCAGCATTTT
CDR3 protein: CASSEVQTSNQPQHF

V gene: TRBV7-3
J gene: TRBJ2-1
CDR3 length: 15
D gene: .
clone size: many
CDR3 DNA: TGTGCCAGCAGCTTAATGTCCCAGGGCGCCAATGAGCAGTTCTTC
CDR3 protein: CASSLMSQGANEQFF

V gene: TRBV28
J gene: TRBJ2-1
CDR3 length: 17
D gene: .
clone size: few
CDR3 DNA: TGTGCCAGCAGTTTAGTGGGACAAGGGAGCTCCTACAATGAGCAGTTCTTC
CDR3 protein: CASSLVGQGSSYNEQFF

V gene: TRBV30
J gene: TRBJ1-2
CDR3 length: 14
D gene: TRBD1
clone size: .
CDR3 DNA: TGTGCCTGGAGCGGGGACAGGTATTCCTATGGCTACACCTTC
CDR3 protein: CAWSGDRYSYGYTF

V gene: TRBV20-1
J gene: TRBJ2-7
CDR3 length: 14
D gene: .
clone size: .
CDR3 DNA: TGCAGTGCGAGGGACCGTCGGGGCCAGCACGAGCAGTACTTC
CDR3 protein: CSARDRRGQHEQYF

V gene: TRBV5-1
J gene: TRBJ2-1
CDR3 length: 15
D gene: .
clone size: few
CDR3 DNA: TGCGCCAGCAGCGAGGCAGGTCTACTCGGCAATGAGCAGTTCTTC
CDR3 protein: CASSEAGLLGNEQFF

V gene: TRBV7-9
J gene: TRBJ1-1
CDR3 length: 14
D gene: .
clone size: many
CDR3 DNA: TGTGCCAGCAGCGTCCACAGGGAGAACACTGAAGCTTTCTTT
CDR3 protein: CASSVHRENTEAFF

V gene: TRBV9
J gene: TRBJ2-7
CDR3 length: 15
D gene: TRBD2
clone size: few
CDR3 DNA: TGTGCCAGCAGCGTAGGACTAGCGGATGTGCACGAGCAGTACTTC
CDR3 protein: CASSVGLADVHEQYF

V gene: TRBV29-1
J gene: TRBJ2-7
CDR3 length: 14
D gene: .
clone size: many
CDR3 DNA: TGCAGCGTCGTGAAAACGGTAGGGGGGAGTGAGCAGTACTTC
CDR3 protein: CSVVKTVGGSEQYF

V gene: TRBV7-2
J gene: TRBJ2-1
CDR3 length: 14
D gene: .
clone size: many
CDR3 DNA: TGTGCCAGCAGGATACAGAGCTCCTACAATGAGCAGTTCTTC
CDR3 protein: CASRIQSSYNEQFF

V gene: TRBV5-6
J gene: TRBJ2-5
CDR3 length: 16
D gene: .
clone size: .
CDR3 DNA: TGTGCCAGCAGCTTGGTGGCTTTGTCAGGGTATAAGACCCAGTACTTC
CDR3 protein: CASSLVALSGYKTQYF

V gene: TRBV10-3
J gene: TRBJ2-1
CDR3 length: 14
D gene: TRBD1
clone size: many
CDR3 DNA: TGTGCCACCTCGCCCGGGACAGTAGGGAATGAGCAGTTCTTC
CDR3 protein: CATSPGTVGNEQFF